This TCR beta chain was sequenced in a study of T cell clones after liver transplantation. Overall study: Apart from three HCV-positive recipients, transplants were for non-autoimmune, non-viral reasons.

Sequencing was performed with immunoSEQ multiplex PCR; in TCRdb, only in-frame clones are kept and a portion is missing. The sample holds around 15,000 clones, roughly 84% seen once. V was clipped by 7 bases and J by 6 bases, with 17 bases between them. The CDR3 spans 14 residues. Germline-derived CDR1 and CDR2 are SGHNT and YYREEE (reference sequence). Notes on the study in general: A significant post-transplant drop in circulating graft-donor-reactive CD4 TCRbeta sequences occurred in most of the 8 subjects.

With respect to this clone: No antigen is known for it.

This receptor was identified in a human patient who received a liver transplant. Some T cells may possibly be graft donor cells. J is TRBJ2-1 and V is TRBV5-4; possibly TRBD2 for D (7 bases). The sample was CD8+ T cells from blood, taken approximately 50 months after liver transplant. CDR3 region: CASSGGGAVNEQFF. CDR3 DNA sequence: TGTGCCAGCTCCGGCGGGGGCGCGGTCAATGAGCAGTTCTTC.